This passage covers 20 T cell receptor beta chains from one sample sequenced in a study of T-cell reconstitution after alpha-beta-depleted transplantation in children. Unique molecular identifiers were incorporated when the TCRbeta library was constructed. TCRdb re-called the PCR reads through MiXCR, storing one row per CDR3 protein. The profile covers 260,000 or so distinct CDR3 sequences, with around 13% appearing a single time and about 2.6% taken by the ten largest. Sequencing used PBMCs from the stem cell graft donor, obtained from the stem cell graft. Source of these receptors: a human donor who donated a stem cell graft to a child with acute lymphoblastic leukemia.

This clonotype was counted at least ten times. The rearrangement uses TRBV29-1 and TRBJ2-3; 10 bases agree with TRBD2. Germline trimming cut 7 bases from V and 5 bases from J; bases unmatched to any gene: 6. The CDR3 has 13 amino acids. Germline V gene lookup returns CDR1 SQVTM and CDR2 ANQGSEA. This CDR3 is CSGSGTSVDTQYF. The CDR3 DNA reads as TGCAGCGGGTCCGGGACTAGCGTAGATACGCAGTATTTT.

This clonotype was counted many times. The rearrangement joins TRBV12-3 or TRBV12-4 to TRBJ2-7, with 10 bases aligning to TRBD1. V shed 5 bases, J shed 2 bases, and the junction held 3 bases outside the gene matches. CDR3 size: 14 residues. The CDR3 sequence is CASSRTGGTYEQYF. In DNA, the CDR3 is TGTGCCAGCAGTAGGACAGGGGGGACCTACGAGCAGTACTTC.

This clonotype was seen ten or more times. The chain has TRBV6-5 and TRBJ2-5, with 11 positions matching TRBD1. V was pared by 5 bases and J by 5 bases, with 7 bases of the junction left unmatched. CDR3 length: 15 residues. Germline loops: CDR1 MNHEY, CDR2 SVGAGI. DNA of the CDR3: TGTGCCAGCAGTACCGGGACAGGGGGTGGGGAGACCCAGTACTTC. Its translation: CASSTGTGGGETQYF.

The table lists this clonotype with many counts. CDR3 loop: CASSLSGTPGDEQFF. The CDR3 DNA reads as TGTGCCAGCAGTTTATCGGGGACACCGGGCGATGAGCAGTTCTTC. The chain couples TRBV27 to TRBJ2-1, with TRBD1 as a possible D gene (6 bases). The CDR3 has 15 residues. CDR1 MNHEY and CDR2 SMNVEV come from the germline V gene (reference sequence). The ends were cut back, 0 bases at V and 8 bases at J, with 14 bases in the middle.

The rearrangement links TRBV28 to TRBJ2-7; 7 bases are a match to TRBD1. The CDR3 contains 14 residues. V was clipped by 5 bases and J by 2 bases; unmatched bases: 6. CDR1 MDHEN and CDR2 SYDVKM come from the germline V gene. The CDR3 DNA is TGTGCCAGCAGTATAACAGGGGAACCCTACGAGCAGTACTTC. Residues: CASSITGEPYEQYF.

This clonotype showed up many times. This chain connects TRBV4-3 to TRBJ2-7, with 7 nucleotides matching TRBD2. Trimming cost V 0 bases and J 2 bases; bases outside gene matches: 4. The CDR3 is made up of 15 amino acids. Germline values: CDR1 LGHNA, CDR2 YSLEER. CDR3 amino acids: CASSQDRLAAYEQYF. The CDR3 DNA is TGCGCCAGCAGCCAAGATCGACTAGCCGCCTACGAGCAGTACTTC.

This clonotype was seen repeatedly, ten times or more. CDR3 sequence reads: CASSHPHRVYEQYF. CDR3 in DNA: TGTGCCAGCAGCCACCCCCACCGGGTCTACGAGCAGTACTTC. V is TRBV28 and J is TRBJ2-7; D uncertain. Germline V gene sequence: CDR1 MDHEN, CDR2 SYDVKM. Trimming pared 6 bases from V and 3 bases from J, leaving 15 bases between. This CDR3 comprises 14 residues.

The chain combines TRBV6-5 with TRBJ1-1; D may be TRBD1 (6 bases). V gave up 2 bases and J gave up 4 bases, with 11 bases separating them. The CDR3 length is 14 residues. Germline V gene sequence: CDR1 MNHEY, CDR2 SVGAGI. The CDR3 DNA follows: TGTGCCAGCAGTTACGGGGGCAAGTCCACTGAAGCTTTCTTT. Translated, it gives CASSYGGKSTEAFF.

In this sample, this clonotype turned up many times. The rearrangement joins TRBV29-1 to TRBJ2-3; D unclear. Trimming shortened V by 4 bases and J by 4 bases, and 3 bases separated the two germline ends. CDR1 and CDR2 from the germline V gene are SQVTM and ANQGSEA. CDR3 length: 10 residues. The CDR3 protein is CSVVSDTQYF. The CDR3 DNA reads TGCAGCGTTGTATCAGATACGCAGTATTTT.

This clonotype has just a few counts. The J gene is TRBJ2-5, the V gene TRBV6-5; 9 nucleotides align to TRBD2. Germline CDR1 reads MNHEY; CDR2 reads SVGAGI. V lost 2 bases and J lost 5; bases outside the gene matches: 3. The CDR3 is made up of 14 amino acids. Here the CDR3 reads CASSYGGGGETQYF. The CDR3 coding sequence is TGTGCCAGCAGTTACGGCGGGGGGGGGGAGACCCAGTACTTC.

This clonotype was observed at least ten times. In DNA form, the CDR3 reads TGCAGTGCCCTACACAGGGGGCAAGATAATTCACCCCTCCACTTT. Translated, it gives CSALHRGQDNSPLHF. The chain carries TRBV20-1 and TRBJ1-6, with 9 nucleotides matching TRBD1. This CDR3 contains 15 residues. V was clipped by 6 bases and J by 5 bases; unmatched bases: 8. Germline V gene lookup returns CDR1 DFQATT and CDR2 SNEGSKA (reference sequence).

This clonotype came up many times. The genes are TRBV12-3 or TRBV12-4 and TRBJ2-2, with 11 bases lining up with TRBD1. This CDR3 region has 17 residues. Trimming removed 5 bases from V and 5 bases from J; junction bases left unmatched: 10. CDR3 in DNA: TGTGCCAGCAGTCCTAGGACAGGGGGCGAGGGGACCGGGGAGCTGTTTTTT. Translating it yields CASSPRTGGEGTGELFF.

The table lists this clonotype with a count of one. Just one base apart from a much larger clone, this may be a read error. The rearrangement joins TRBV5-1 to TRBJ2-7; TRBD1 aligns across 10 bases. Germline CDR1 reads SGHRS; CDR2 reads YFSETQ. The CDR3 covers 16 residues. J gave up 2 bases and V 2 bases, and 7 bases lay outside the gene matches. The CDR3 protein is CASSLRDRGLAYEQYF. The DNA of the CDR3 is TGCGCCAGCAGCTTACGGGACAGGGGACTTGCCTACGAGCAGTACTTC.

This clonotype was recorded at least ten times. The rearrangement uses TRBV20-1 and TRBJ2-1, with TRBD2 matching 9 bases. The CDR3 runs 15 residues. V lost 0 bases and J lost 4; bases outside the gene matches: 4. Germline CDR1 is DFQATT and CDR2 is SNEGSKA (reference sequence). The CDR3 region is CSARDSLAGYNEQFF. CDR3 DNA: TGCAGTGCTAGAGATTCTCTAGCGGGGTACAATGAGCAGTTCTTC.

Ten or more counts support this clonotype. This rearrangement joins TRBV5-1 to TRBJ2-7; TRBD2 agrees at 11 bases. There are 17 residues in the CDR3. CDR1 and CDR2 (germline): SGHRS, YFSETQ. Losses at the gene ends were 4 bases for V and 2 bases for J; bases not matched to a gene: 11. CDR3 protein: CASSPWGGTSGPYEQYF. The CDR3 DNA is TGCGCCAGCAGCCCATGGGGGGGGACTAGCGGTCCCTACGAGCAGTACTTC.

The table lists this clonotype with many counts. The J gene is TRBJ2-7, the V gene TRBV20-1; tentative D call: TRBD1 (6 bases). This CDR3 spans 16 amino acids. V was cut by 3 bases and J by 4 bases, with 22 bases left in between. The germline V gene encodes CDR1 DFQATT and CDR2 SNEGSKA (reference sequence). CDR3 nucleotide sequence: TGCAGTGCTAGTTTCTCCCCACAGGGTCCGGGATACGAGCAGTACTTC. Its protein product is CSASFSPQGPGYEQYF.

In its sample, this clonotype was seen many times. The V and J genes are TRBV5-1 and TRBJ2-7; D is unresolved. The CDR3 is 13 residues long. The germline CDR1 and CDR2 sequences are SGHRS and YFSETQ. Trimming removed 4 bases at V and 6 bases at J, with 14 bases between. Written as DNA, the CDR3 is TGCGCCAGCAGCCGACTTCTTCCAGGCGAGCAGTACTTC. It specifies CASSRLLPGEQYF.

Ten or more counts support this clonotype. V and J are TRBV10-3 and TRBJ2-3; no reliable D call. The CDR3 runs 15 residues. The V end lost 0 bases, the J end lost 0 bases, and 7 bases lay between the germline ends. Germline V gene data show CDR1 as ENHRY and CDR2 as SYGVKD. DNA for the CDR3: TGTGCCATCAGTGAGTCGACACCTAGCACAGATACGCAGTATTTT. The encoded protein is CAISESTPSTDTQYF.

This clonotype has a count of ten or more. The V call is TRBV6-5, the J call TRBJ1-5; D is undetermined. Germline CDR1 and CDR2: MNHEY and SVGAGI. V lost 0 bases, J lost 1 base, and 7 bases lay in between. The CDR3 has 15 amino acids. CDR3: CASSYSAQSNQPQHF. The DNA of the CDR3 is TGTGCCAGCAGTTACTCGGCACAGAGCAATCAGCCCCAGCATTTT.

The V gene is TRBV2, the J gene TRBJ2-1; tentatively, D is TRBD2 (6 bases). V lost 6 bases and J 3 bases, leaving 9 bases between the germline ends. From germline, CDR1 is SNHLY and CDR2 FYNNEI. The CDR3 is made up of 13 amino acids. The CDR3 spells CASRGRIYNEQFF. The DNA for the CDR3 is TGTGCCAGCAGAGGGAGGATCTACAATGAGCAGTTCTTC.